This entry concerns a single T cell receptor beta chain. It has no known antigen specificity. No clone much larger than this one lies a single base away; base qualities are absent. To sequence the TCRbeta CDR3 region, genomic DNA was isolated from the sorted cells. The immunoSEQ Assay was used to sequence the TCRbeta CDR3 regions. What TCRdb holds here is the immuneACCESS table cut down to in-frame rearrangements. Part of the clones is not present; checked against another copy, under half of the missing clones reflect an unresolved V gene, and the others are unexplained. Recorded for this sample are 61,000 or so clones; about 88% of them occurred a single time. The ten largest clones represent about 1.2% of the sample. The data stem from a study of OX40 agonist ivuxolimab in advanced cancers. For context, the study as a whole: Ivuxolimab was an agonistic, fully human IgG2 monoclonal antibody directed against OX40 (CD134), a costimulatory receptor. Intravenous ivuxolimab was administered to patients every 2 weeks at six dose levels: 0.01, 0.1, 0.3, 1.5, 3 and 10 mg/kg. Of the approximately 50 dose-escalation patients, hepatocellular carcinoma was present in roughly 19, melanoma in approximately 15, renal cell carcinoma in 9 and head and neck cancer in 9. A male proportion of roughly 85% and a mean age of roughly 58 years, ranging from roughly 20 to 80, were recorded for the dose-escalation cohort. Patients were allowed to have had prior anti-PD-1, anti-PD-L1 or anti-CTLA-4 therapy, and about 40% of the dose-escalation patients had been treated with checkpoint inhibitors. Three dose-escalation patients achieved partial responses, one with hepatocellular carcinoma and two with cutaneous melanoma. Peripheral TCRbeta sequencing aimed to test whether ivuxolimab altered TCR sequence diversity and caused clonal T-cell expansion. The paper describes the monotherapy dose-escalation part (N = 52 patients) of the phase I trial of ivuxolimab.

What the work shows at the level of the full study, not this receptor alone: At doses from 0.1 to 3.0 mg/kg, clonal expansion was seen in both CD4+ and CD8+ blood T cells between baseline and week 6. Low levels of normalized T-cell clonal expansion were also shown by some nonresponding patients. Which antigens the clonally expanded peripheral T cells were specific for was not determined. Partial responders in the 0.1-3.0 mg/kg groups had among the lowest normalized peripheral clonal expansion, especially among CD8+ T cells. After ivuxolimab, CD8+ T cells had more expanded clones than CD4+ T cells on average.

The trial excluded patients who had a history of autoimmune disease or were on systemic immunosuppression. Peripheral blood for TCR sequencing was drawn from every dose cohort at baseline, at cycle 4 day 1 and at cycle 7 day 1. The samples were drawn from a first-in-human, open-label, multicenter phase I dose-escalation trial of ivuxolimab. Adults with locally advanced or metastatic melanoma, renal cell carcinoma, hepatocellular carcinoma or head and neck squamous cell carcinoma were enrolled in the trial. Before TCR sequencing, CD4+ and CD8+ T cells were separately sorted from peripheral blood. V ends up 0 bases short and J 8 bases short, with an unmatched junction base count of 9. The germline V gene yields MGHRA for CDR1 and YSYEKL for CDR2. The CDR3, cysteine through phenylalanine, is 15 amino acids long. The CDR3 DNA has 45 bases and is translated from base 1.

The chain employs TRBV4-1 and TRBJ1-2, with 7 junctional bases fitting TRBD1. Sequenced here: CD4+ or CD8+ T cells sorted from blood, sampled in a trial of the OX40 agonist ivuxolimab. The TCR was taken from an adult with an advanced solid tumor such as melanoma, head and neck, liver or kidney cancer. The bases read TGCGCCAGCAGCCAAGATTTGGGCAGGGGGGGCGGCTACACCTTC. The encoded protein is CASSQDLGRGGGYTF.